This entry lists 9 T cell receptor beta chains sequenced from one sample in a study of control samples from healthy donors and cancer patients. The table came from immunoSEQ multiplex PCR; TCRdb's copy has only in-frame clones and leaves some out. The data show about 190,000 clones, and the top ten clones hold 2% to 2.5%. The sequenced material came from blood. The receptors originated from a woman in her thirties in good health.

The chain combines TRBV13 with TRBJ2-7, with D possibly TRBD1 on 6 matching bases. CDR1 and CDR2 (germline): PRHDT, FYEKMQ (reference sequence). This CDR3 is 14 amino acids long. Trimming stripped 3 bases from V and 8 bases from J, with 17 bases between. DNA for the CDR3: TGTGCCAGCAGCTTGGACAGAAAGATGGTAAAGCAGTACTTC. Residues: CASSLDRKMVKQYF.

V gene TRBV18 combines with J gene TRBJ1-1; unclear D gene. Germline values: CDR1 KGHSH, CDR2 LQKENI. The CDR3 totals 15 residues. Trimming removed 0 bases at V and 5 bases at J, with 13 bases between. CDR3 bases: TGTGCCAGCTCACCACCGAAAAACAGAGGGACTGAAGCTTTCTTT. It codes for CASSPPKNRGTEAFF.

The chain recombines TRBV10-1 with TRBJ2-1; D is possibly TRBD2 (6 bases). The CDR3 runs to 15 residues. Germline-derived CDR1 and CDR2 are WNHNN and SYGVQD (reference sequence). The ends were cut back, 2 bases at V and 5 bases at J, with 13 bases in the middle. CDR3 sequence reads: CASSEAGTGDNEQFF. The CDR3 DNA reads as TGCGCCAGCAGTGAGGCCGGCACGGGGGACAATGAGCAGTTCTTC.

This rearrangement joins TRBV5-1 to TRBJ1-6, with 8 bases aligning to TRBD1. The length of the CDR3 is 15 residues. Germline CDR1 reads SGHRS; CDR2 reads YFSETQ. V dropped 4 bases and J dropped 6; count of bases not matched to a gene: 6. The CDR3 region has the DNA TGCGCCAGCAGCGGGAGGACAGGGTTTAATTCACCCCTCCACTTT. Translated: CASSGRTGFNSPLHF.

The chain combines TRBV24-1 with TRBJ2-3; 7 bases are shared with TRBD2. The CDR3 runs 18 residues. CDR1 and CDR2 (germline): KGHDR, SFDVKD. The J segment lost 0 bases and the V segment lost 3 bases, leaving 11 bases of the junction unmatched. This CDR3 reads CATSDRRRDYDSTDTQYF. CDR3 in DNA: TGTGCCACCAGTGATCGTCGACGGGACTACGATAGCACAGATACGCAGTATTTT.

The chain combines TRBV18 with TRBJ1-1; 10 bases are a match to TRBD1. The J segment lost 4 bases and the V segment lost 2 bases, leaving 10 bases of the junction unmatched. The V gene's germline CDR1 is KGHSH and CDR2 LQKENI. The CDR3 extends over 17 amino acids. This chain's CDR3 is CASSPTTGGSGGTEAFF. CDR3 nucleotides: TGTGCCAGCTCACCAACGACAGGGGGCTCAGGGGGCACTGAAGCTTTCTTT.

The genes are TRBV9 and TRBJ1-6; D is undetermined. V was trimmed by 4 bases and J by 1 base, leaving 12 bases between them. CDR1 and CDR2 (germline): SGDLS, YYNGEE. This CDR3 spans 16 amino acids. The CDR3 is CASSRDHRSYNSPLHF. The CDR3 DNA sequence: TGTGCCAGCAGCCGAGACCATAGGTCCTATAATTCACCCCTCCACTTT.

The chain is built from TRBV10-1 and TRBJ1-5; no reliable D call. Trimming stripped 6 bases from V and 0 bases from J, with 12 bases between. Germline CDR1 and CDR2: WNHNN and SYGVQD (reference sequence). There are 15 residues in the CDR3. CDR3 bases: TGCGCCAGCAGCAACGGACCGCTTAGCAATCAGCCCCAGCATTTT. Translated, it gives CASSNGPLSNQPQHF.

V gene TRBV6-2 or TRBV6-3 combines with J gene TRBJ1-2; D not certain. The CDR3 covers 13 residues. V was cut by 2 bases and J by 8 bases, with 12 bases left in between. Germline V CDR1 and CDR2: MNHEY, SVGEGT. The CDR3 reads CASSYPDPWGYTF. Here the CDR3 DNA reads TGTGCCAGCAGTTACCCAGATCCCTGGGGCTACACCTTC.